What follows are 14 T cell receptor beta chains derived from one specimen sequenced in a study of read filtering for tumor transcriptome and immune sequencing. Molecular barcoded adaptors covering alpha/delta and beta/gamma chains were used on around 400 ng RNA. TCRdb re-called the reads through MiXCR, storing one row per CDR3 protein. Of about 90,000 distinct CDR3 sequences detected, around 12% appear once; the ten largest clones hold 14% to 15%. Sequencing was performed on a population of CD138-negative cells sorted from bone marrow. Receptor source: a donor over 35 with multiple myeloma.

This clonotype was recorded many times. The genes are TRBV11-2 and TRBJ2-1; D gene ambiguous. This CDR3 is 14 amino acids long. V lost 5 bases and J lost 5, with 13 bases in between. Per the germline V gene, CDR1 is SGHAT and CDR2 is FQNNGV. The CDR3, as DNA: TGTGCCAGCAGCCTGAGAGCATTGGACAATGAGCAGTTCTTC. It yields the protein CASSLRALDNEQFF.

This clonotype was observed many times. V usage is TRBV12-3 or TRBV12-4 and J usage is TRBJ2-2, with 9 bases fitting TRBD2. This CDR3 is built from 15 residues. V was clipped by 3 bases and J by 7 bases; unmatched bases: 6. The chain's CDR3 is CASSFSGSEGGELFF. The CDR3 DNA reads TGTGCCAGCAGTTTTAGCGGGAGTGAGGGCGGGGAGCTGTTTTTT.

The CDR3 loop reads CASSRGQGNIQYF. Here the CDR3 DNA reads TGTGCCAGCAGTAGGGGACAGGGAAACATTCAGTACTTC. The chain is built from TRBV28 and TRBJ2-4, with 9 nucleotides matching TRBD1. V gave up 5 bases and J gave up 6 bases; unmatched junction bases: 2. Germline lookup yields CDR1 MDHEN and CDR2 SYDVKM. The CDR3 extends over 13 amino acids.

This clonotype was observed at least ten times. The rearrangement links TRBV20-1 to TRBJ2-5; D remains ambiguous. Trimming cost V 6 bases and J 1 base, with 9 bases left between them. Germline CDR1 reads DFQATT; CDR2 reads SNEGSKA (reference sequence). The CDR3 is made up of 12 amino acids. The CDR3 bases are TGCAGTGCCGTCAGTCTCCAAGAGACCCAGTACTTC. Residues: CSAVSLQETQYF.

This chain joins TRBV29-1 and TRBJ2-5; D is unclear. This CDR3 comprises 11 residues. V was cut by 7 bases and J by 5 bases, with 11 bases left in between. Germline V gene sequence: CDR1 SQVTM, CDR2 ANQGSEA. The CDR3 coding sequence is TGCAGCGCGCAGGACCTGGAGACCCAGTACTTC. Translation gives CSAQDLETQYF.

This clonotype was recorded at least ten times. The V call is TRBV3-1, the J call TRBJ2-7; the match to TRBD1 covers 12 bases. The germline V gene encodes CDR1 LGHDT and CDR2 YNNKEL (reference sequence). The V segment lost 3 bases and the J segment 2 bases; nucleotides outside the gene matches: 11. This CDR3 contains 18 residues. CDR3 sequence (DNA): TGTGCCAGCAGCCAGCCGGGACAGGGGGCGAGTAGTCCCTACGAGCAGTACTTC. This sequence encodes CASSQPGQGASSPYEQYF.

This clonotype occurred many times. One end of the junction fails to match germline, which may point to a read error. The chain links TRBV12-3 or TRBV12-4 to TRBJ2-1; 7 bases agree with TRBD1. The CDR3 has 15 residues. CDR3 in amino acids: CASSLRDRFDKEQFF. The CDR3 DNA sequence: TGTGCCAGCAGTTTACGGGACAGATTCGACAAAGAGCAGTTCTTC.

This clonotype was found many times. The chain links TRBV7-9 to TRBJ2-2; no reliable D call. Per germline, CDR1 SEHNR and CDR2 FQNEAQ (reference sequence). The CDR3 covers 14 residues. V shed 0 bases and J shed 6 bases, with 8 bases lying between them. The CDR3 loop reads CASSLAGSAGELFF. The CDR3 DNA follows: TGTGCCAGCAGCTTAGCAGGGTCTGCCGGGGAGCTGTTTTTT.

This clonotype was observed many times. The chain has TRBV21-1 and TRBJ2-1; the D call of TRBD2 is as the table states it, not checked on the DNA. TRBV21-1 is a pseudogene. The CDR3 contains 16 residues. CDR3 DNA sequence: TGTGCCAGCAGCAAAGCGGAAGGACTAGGTGGCTATGAGCAGTTCTTC. This encodes CASSKAEGLGGYEQFF.

This clonotype was counted ten times or more. V and J are TRBV12-3 or TRBV12-4 and TRBJ2-1; 7 positions match TRBD1. V lost 7 bases to trimming and J lost 0 bases; unmatched junction nucleotides: 9. The CDR3 runs 16 residues. CDR3 residues: CASTQTGTASYNEQFF. The DNA for the CDR3 is TGTGCCAGCACCCAAACCGGGACAGCCTCCTACAATGAGCAGTTCTTC.

Ten or more counts support this clonotype. V and J are TRBV5-1 and TRBJ2-7, with 11 bases matching TRBD2. Germline lookup yields CDR1 SGHRS and CDR2 YFSETQ. The CDR3 loop spans 13 amino acids. The V gene end was trimmed by 5 bases and the J gene end by 4 bases; junction bases not matched to a gene: 2. The CDR3: CASSSGRGYEQYF. The CDR3 bases are TGCGCCAGCAGTAGCGGGAGGGGATACGAGCAGTACTTC.

There are many counts of this clonotype. The chain recombines TRBV5-1 with TRBJ2-7, with D possibly TRBD2 on 7 matching bases. This CDR3 has 14 residues. CDR1 is SGHRS and CDR2 is YFSETQ in the germline V gene. Trimming stripped 0 bases from V and 3 bases from J, with 10 bases between. The CDR3 bases are TGCGCCAGCAGCTTGGGGGGGGGACACTACGAGCAGTACTTC. Translating gives CASSLGGGHYEQYF.

This clonotype was detected many times. The genes are TRBV3-1 and TRBJ2-5; D might be TRBD2 (6 bases). From germline, CDR1 is LGHDT and CDR2 YNNKEL (reference sequence). CDR3 length: 14 residues. Trimming took 4 bases from V and 3 from J, leaving 12 bases between them. CDR3 sequence reads: CASSRRGSEETQYF. As DNA, the CDR3 is TGTGCCAGCAGCCGGAGGGGTTCGGAAGAGACCCAGTACTTC.

This clonotype has at least ten counts. The rearrangement links TRBV4-2 to TRBJ2-1, with D uncertain. This CDR3 contains 15 residues. CDR1 is LGHNA and CDR2 is YNFKEQ in the germline V gene. V lost 1 base and J lost 7, with 14 bases in between. CDR3 amino acids: CASSQGDTRRNEQFF. CDR3 sequence (DNA): TGTGCCAGCAGCCAAGGTGATACCAGACGAAATGAGCAGTTCTTC.